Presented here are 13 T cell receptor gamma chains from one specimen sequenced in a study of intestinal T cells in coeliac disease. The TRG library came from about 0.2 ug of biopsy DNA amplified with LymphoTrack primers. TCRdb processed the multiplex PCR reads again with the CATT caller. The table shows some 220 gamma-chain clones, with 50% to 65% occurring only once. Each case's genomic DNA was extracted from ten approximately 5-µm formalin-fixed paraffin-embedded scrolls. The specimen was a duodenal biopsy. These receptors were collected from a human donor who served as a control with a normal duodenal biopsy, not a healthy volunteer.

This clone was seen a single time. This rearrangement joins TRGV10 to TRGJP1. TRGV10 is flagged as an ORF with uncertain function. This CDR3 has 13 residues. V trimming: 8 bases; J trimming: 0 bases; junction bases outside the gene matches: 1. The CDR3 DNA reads TGTGCTGCGTGGAATACCACTGGTTGGTTCAAGATATTT. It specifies CAAWNTTGWFKIF.

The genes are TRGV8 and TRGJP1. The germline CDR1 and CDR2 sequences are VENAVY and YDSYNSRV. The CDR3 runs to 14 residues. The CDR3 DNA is TGTGCACCTGGATCAGGGACCACTGGTTGGTTCAAGATATTT. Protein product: CAPGSGTTGWFKIF.

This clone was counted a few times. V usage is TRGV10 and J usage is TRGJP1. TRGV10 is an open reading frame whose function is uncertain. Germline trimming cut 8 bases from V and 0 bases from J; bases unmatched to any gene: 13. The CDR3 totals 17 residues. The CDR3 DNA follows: TGTGCTGCGTGGGGATTAGGGAAATATACCACTGGTTGGTTCAAGATATTT. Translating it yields CAAWGLGKYTTGWFKIF.

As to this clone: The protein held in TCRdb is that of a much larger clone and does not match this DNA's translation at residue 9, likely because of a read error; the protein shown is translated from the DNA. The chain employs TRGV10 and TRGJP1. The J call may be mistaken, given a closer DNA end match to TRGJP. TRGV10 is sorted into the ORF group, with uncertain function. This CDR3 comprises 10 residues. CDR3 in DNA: TGTGCTGCCTTAGGTTGGTTCAAGGTATTT. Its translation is CAALGWFKVF.

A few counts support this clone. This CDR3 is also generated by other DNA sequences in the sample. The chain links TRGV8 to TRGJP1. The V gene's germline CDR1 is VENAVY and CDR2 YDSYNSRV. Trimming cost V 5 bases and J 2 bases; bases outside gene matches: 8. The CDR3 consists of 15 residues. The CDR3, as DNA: TGTGCCACCTGGGGATCAGGGACCACTGGTTGGTTCAAGATATTT. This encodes CATWGSGTTGWFKIF.

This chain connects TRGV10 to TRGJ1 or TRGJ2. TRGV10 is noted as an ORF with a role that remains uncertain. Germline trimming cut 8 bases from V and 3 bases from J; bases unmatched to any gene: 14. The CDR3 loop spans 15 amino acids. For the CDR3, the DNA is TGTGCTGCGTGGGATTATCATCCGAGTTATTATAAGAAACTCTTT. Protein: CAAWDYHPSYYKKLF.

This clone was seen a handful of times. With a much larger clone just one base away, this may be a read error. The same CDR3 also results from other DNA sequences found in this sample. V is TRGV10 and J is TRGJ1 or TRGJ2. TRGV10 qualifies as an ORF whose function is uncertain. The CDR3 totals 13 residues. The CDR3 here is CAAWDPPNYKKLF. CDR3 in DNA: TGTGCTGCGTGGGATCCGCCTAATTATAAGAAACTCTTC.

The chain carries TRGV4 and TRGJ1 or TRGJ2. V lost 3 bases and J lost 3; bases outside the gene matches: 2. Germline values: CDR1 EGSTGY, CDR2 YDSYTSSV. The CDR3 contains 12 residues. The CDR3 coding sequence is TGTGCCACCTGGGATTTTTATTATAAGAAACTCTTT. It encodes CATWDFYYKKLF.

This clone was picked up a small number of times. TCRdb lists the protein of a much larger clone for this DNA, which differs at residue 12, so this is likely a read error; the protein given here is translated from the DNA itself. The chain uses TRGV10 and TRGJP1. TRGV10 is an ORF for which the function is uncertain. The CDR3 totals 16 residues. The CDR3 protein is CAAWDSFPPTGRFKIF. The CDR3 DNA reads TGTGCTGCGTGGGATTCTTTCCCCCCCACTGGTCGGTTCAAGATATTT.

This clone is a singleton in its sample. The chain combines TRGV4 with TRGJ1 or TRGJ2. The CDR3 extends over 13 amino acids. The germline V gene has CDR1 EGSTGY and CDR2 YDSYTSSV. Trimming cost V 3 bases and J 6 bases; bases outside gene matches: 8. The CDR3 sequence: CATWDFLFYKKLF. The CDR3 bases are TGTGCCACCTGGGATTTTTTATTTTATAAGAAACTCTTT.

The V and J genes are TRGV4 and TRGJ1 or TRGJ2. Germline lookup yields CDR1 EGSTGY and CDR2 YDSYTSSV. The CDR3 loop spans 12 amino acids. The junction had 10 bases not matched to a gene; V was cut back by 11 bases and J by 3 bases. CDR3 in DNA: TGTGCCAACCTGGGATTTTATTATAAGAAACTCTTT. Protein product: CANLGFYYKKLF.

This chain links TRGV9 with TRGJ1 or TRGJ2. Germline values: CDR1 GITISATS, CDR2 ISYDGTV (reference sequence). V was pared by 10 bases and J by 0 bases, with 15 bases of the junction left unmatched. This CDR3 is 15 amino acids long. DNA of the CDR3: TGTGCCTTCGTGGGAGCCAGCCCGAATTATTATAAGAAACTCTTT. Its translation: CAFVGASPNYYKKLF.

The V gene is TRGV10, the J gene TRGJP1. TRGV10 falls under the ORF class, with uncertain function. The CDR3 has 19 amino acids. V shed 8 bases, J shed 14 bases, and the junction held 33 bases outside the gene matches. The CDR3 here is CAAWDFFFPPPTGFGFKIF. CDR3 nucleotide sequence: TGTGCTGCGTGGGATTTCTTTTTCCCCCCCCCCACTGGTTTTGGTTTCAAGATATTT.